Shown below are 30 T cell receptor beta chains from a single sample sequenced in a study of shared clonotypes between healthy human individuals. Sequencing used immunoSEQ multiplex PCR; TCRdb keeps in-frame clones, though not all of them. There are approximately 2.3 million clones in the sample; more than 85% occur only once, and approximately 0.4% lies in the top ten. The material sequenced was naive CD4+ T cells from PBMCs. The subset was: CD45RA+ positively selected. All receptors come from a man younger than 35 in good health. Some clones in this sample may be carry-over from other donors' samples.

The chain has TRBV6-1 and TRBJ2-7; 13 nucleotides agree with TRBD2. CDR1 and CDR2 from the germline V gene are MNHNS and SASEGT. J lost 2 bases, V lost 3 bases, and 4 bases had no gene match. This CDR3 region has 16 residues. CDR3 nucleotide sequence: TGTGCCAGCAGTGAGGCCGGGACTAGCGGGACCTACGAGCAGTACTTC. Amino acid sequence: CASSEAGTSGTYEQYF.

V gene TRBV28 combines with J gene TRBJ2-1, with TRBD2 matching 9 bases. The CDR3 is 15 residues long. With 7 bases clipped from V and 6 bases from J, the junction kept 10 bases outside the gene matches. Germline assignment: CDR1 MDHEN and CDR2 SYDVKM. The CDR3 loop is CASIPGVAGANEQFF. DNA for the CDR3: TGTGCCAGCATCCCGGGGGTAGCGGGAGCCAATGAGCAGTTCTTC.

This sequence joins TRBV2 and TRBJ2-1; D is perhaps TRBD1 (5 bases). Germline assignment: CDR1 SNHLY and CDR2 FYNNEI. CDR3 length equals 14 residues. The germline V and J ends were trimmed by 3 bases and 5 bases, with 11 bases remaining between them. The CDR3 bases are TGTGCCAGCAGTGATAGTGGGGCTCACAATGAGCAGTTCTTC. It yields the protein CASSDSGAHNEQFF.

The CDR3 loop reads CASSPGQGAYNEQFF. The CDR3 DNA reads TGTGCCAGCAGTCCCGGACAGGGAGCCTACAATGAGCAGTTCTTC. The V call is TRBV28, the J call TRBJ2-1, with 8 nucleotides matching TRBD1. Germline V gene lookup returns CDR1 MDHEN and CDR2 SYDVKM. This CDR3 comprises 15 residues. The J segment lost 2 bases and the V segment lost 5 bases, leaving 5 bases of the junction unmatched.

The V and J genes are TRBV30 and TRBJ1-5; D not resolved. Trimming took 0 bases from V and 7 from J, leaving 10 bases between them. CDR3 length: 13 amino acids. Germline V gene lookup returns CDR1 GTSNPN and CDR2 SVGIG (reference sequence). CDR3 in DNA: TGTGCCTGGAGTGTCTCGGCGAAACAGCCCCAGCATTTT. Its protein is CAWSVSAKQPQHF.

The chain is built from TRBV9 and TRBJ1-2; the D gene is possibly TRBD1 (6 bases). The V gene lost 0 bases and the J gene lost 5 bases, with 14 bases spanning the gap. Germline values: CDR1 SGDLS, CDR2 YYNGEE. The CDR3 spans 15 residues. CDR3 residues: CASSVGGPDSYGYTF. CDR3 nucleotide sequence: TGTGCCAGCAGCGTAGGGGGGCCTGATAGTTATGGCTACACCTTC. Full variable domain (missing parts from reference TRBV9 and TRBJ1-2): DSGVTQTPKHLITATGQRVTLRCSPRSGDLSVYWYQQSLDQGLQFLIQYYNGEERAKGNILERFSAQQFPDLHSELNLSSLELGDSALYFCASSVGGPDSYGYTFGSGTRLTVV.

The V gene is TRBV5-1, the J gene TRBJ1-2; no definite D call. This CDR3 is built from 11 residues. V lost 7 bases and J 1 base, leaving 5 bases between the germline ends. Germline V lookup: CDR1 SGHRS, CDR2 YFSETQ. CDR3 amino acids: CASGSNYGYTF. Here the CDR3 DNA reads TGCGCCAGCGGAAGTAACTATGGCTACACCTTC.

The chain recombines TRBV5-1 with TRBJ2-2; D is possibly TRBD1 (6 bases). Trimming pared 0 bases from V and 8 bases from J, leaving 20 bases between. Germline V gene sequence: CDR1 SGHRS, CDR2 YFSETQ. The CDR3 extends over 17 amino acids. CDR3 in amino acids: CASSLDSSRVGTGELFF. The CDR3 bases are TGCGCCAGCAGCTTGGATAGTAGCCGTGTTGGGACAGGGGAGCTGTTTTTT.

This CDR3 is CASSPRGGAVNEQYF. The CDR3 DNA sequence: TGCGCCAGCAGCCCCCGGGGGGGGGCCGTGAACGAGCAGTACTTC. The chain has TRBV5-1 and TRBJ2-7, with 8 bases aligning to TRBD2. CDR3 length: 15 amino acids. J lost 5 bases, V lost 4 bases, and 11 bases had no gene match. CDR1 is SGHRS, CDR2 YFSETQ, per germline.

The V and J genes are TRBV5-4 and TRBJ2-3; D possibly uses TRBD1 or TRBD2 (5 bases each). Per the germline V gene, CDR1 is SGHNT and CDR2 is YYREEE (reference sequence). The CDR3 length is 16 residues. Trimming removed 0 bases at V and 0 bases at J, with 11 bases between. The CDR3 sequence: CASSLAGRASTDTQYF. The CDR3 nucleotides read TGTGCCAGCAGCTTGGCAGGGAGAGCTAGCACAGATACGCAGTATTTT.

This clone was detected only once. Other DNA sequences within the sample encode an identical CDR3. Here the CDR3 DNA reads TGCGCCAGCAGCTTTGACGGCAAGAACACTGAAGCTTTCTTT. It specifies CASSFDGKNTEAFF. The chain joins TRBV5-1 to TRBJ1-1; D is ambiguous. CDR1 SGHRS and CDR2 YFSETQ come from the germline V gene. The V end was cut by 2 bases, the J end by 1 base, with 9 bases between. The length of the CDR3 is 14 residues.

The gene calls are TRBV25-1 and TRBJ1-6; D remains unclear. This CDR3 is 14 amino acids long. Trimming cost V 4 bases and J 10 bases, with 14 bases left between them. Germline assignment: CDR1 MGHDK and CDR2 SYGVNS. The CDR3 here is CASSARVGGSPLHF. The DNA for the CDR3 is TGTGCCAGCAGTGCGAGGGTGGGTGGCTCACCCCTCCACTTT.

This rearrangement joins TRBV19 to TRBJ2-7; 11 positions match TRBD2. The V segment lost 5 bases and the J segment 1 base; nucleotides outside the gene matches: 4. The germline gives CDR1 LNHDA, CDR2 SQIVND (reference sequence). CDR3 length: 15 amino acids. CDR3 sequence reads: CASSLGLAGSYEQYF. The CDR3 region has the DNA TGTGCCAGTAGTTTAGGACTAGCGGGTTCCTACGAGCAGTACTTC.

This chain uses TRBV27 with TRBJ1-5; D is unclear. Trimming removed 0 bases from V and 9 bases from J, with 12 bases in between. The CDR3 runs to 14 residues. CDR1 is MNHEY and CDR2 is SMNVEV in the germline V gene (reference sequence). CDR3 loop: CASSLSGPARPQHF. As DNA, the CDR3 is TGTGCCAGCAGTTTATCTGGGCCCGCCAGGCCCCAGCATTTT.

The V call is TRBV28, the J call TRBJ2-7; 7 bases are shared with TRBD2. CDR1 is MDHEN, CDR2 SYDVKM, per germline. Trimming at V came to 2 bases and at J to 7 bases, leaving 8 bases not matched to a gene. The CDR3 consists of 14 residues. The CDR3 region is CASSLAGVVGEQYF. CDR3 nucleotides: TGTGCCAGCAGTTTAGCGGGAGTGGTGGGGGAGCAGTACTTC.

This chain uses TRBV6-1 with TRBJ1-5, with D maybe TRBD1 (5 bases). CDR1 and CDR2 from the germline V gene are MNHNS and SASEGT. The CDR3 runs to 14 residues. V was pared by 5 bases and J by 5 bases, with 13 bases between. CDR3 sequence (DNA): TGTGCCAGCAGTTCCCGGGACGGTCATCAGCCCCAGCATTTT. This gives the protein CASSSRDGHQPQHF.

V and J are TRBV25-1 and TRBJ2-7; 8 bases are a match to TRBD1. The germline gives CDR1 MGHDK, CDR2 SYGVNS. V was pared by 6 bases and J by 5 bases, with 6 bases of the junction left unmatched. CDR3 size: 13 residues. CDR3 loop: CASRQGARDEQYF. The CDR3 DNA is TGTGCCAGCAGGCAGGGGGCGCGAGACGAGCAGTACTTC.

The gene calls are TRBV5-1 and TRBJ1-1; 7 nucleotides match TRBD1. The CDR3 runs to 14 residues. V lost 1 base and J lost 4; bases outside the gene matches: 4. The V gene's germline CDR1 is SGHRS and CDR2 YFSETQ. The CDR3 sequence is CASSLWQGVTEAFF. In DNA, the CDR3 is TGCGCCAGCAGCTTGTGGCAGGGGGTCACTGAAGCTTTCTTT. The variable domain in full, with the rest retrieved from reference TRBV5-1 and TRBJ1-1, is KAGVTQTPRYLIKTRGQQVTLSCSPISGHRSVSWYQQTPGQGLQFLFEYFSETQRNKGNFPGRFSGRQFSNSRSEMNVSTLELGDSALYLCASSLWQGVTEAFFGQGTRLTVV.

The gene calls are TRBV4-1 and TRBJ2-6; D is undetermined. The CDR3 runs 15 residues. Germline V lookup: CDR1 MGHRA, CDR2 YSYEKL. Trimming cost V 0 bases and J 5 bases, with 8 bases left between them. The CDR3 sequence: CASSQDGVWANVLTF. In DNA, the CDR3 is TGCGCCAGCAGCCAAGATGGGGTCTGGGCCAACGTCCTGACTTTC.

J is TRBJ2-6 and V is TRBV5-1, with 7 nucleotides matching TRBD1. The CDR3 consists of 17 residues. Germline loops: CDR1 SGHRS, CDR2 YFSETQ. The V gene end was trimmed by 4 bases and the J gene end by 0 bases; junction bases not matched to a gene: 7. The CDR3 sequence is CASSAPGQISGANVLTF. CDR3 nucleotide sequence: TGCGCCAGCAGCGCCCCGGGACAGATCTCTGGGGCCAACGTCCTGACTTTC.

V gene TRBV28 combines with J gene TRBJ2-7; 12 bases are a match to TRBD1. CDR3 size: 16 residues. Trimming took 3 bases from V and 5 from J; bases not matched to a gene: 8. The germline V gene has CDR1 MDHEN and CDR2 SYDVKM. CDR3 DNA: TGTGCCAGCAGTTTCCTCACCGGGACAGGGGGCGACGAGCAGTACTTC. Translation gives CASSFLTGTGGDEQYF. Combining the CDR3 with reference TRBV28 and TRBJ2-7 gives the whole variable domain DVKVTQSSRYLVKRTGEKVFLECVQDMDHENMFWYRQDPGLGLRLIYFSYDVKMKEKGDIPEGYSVSREKKERFSLILESASTNQTSMYLCASSFLTGTGGDEQYFGPGTRLTVT.

The chain combines TRBV10-3 with TRBJ2-1; D might be TRBD2 (6 bases). V lost 0 bases and J lost 1, with 13 bases in between. Germline CDR1 is ENHRY and CDR2 is SYGVKD. The CDR3 covers 17 residues. CDR3 nucleotides: TGTGCCATCAGTGAGTCGAAGGGTAGCGGATCCTACAATGAGCAGTTCTTC. Translation gives CAISESKGSGSYNEQFF.

The chain uses TRBV19 and TRBJ2-1; tentatively, D is TRBD1 or TRBD2 (7 bases each). V was shortened by 9 bases and J by 9 bases, with 24 bases between the two germline ends. The CDR3 runs 15 residues. Germline V gives CDR1 LNHDA, CDR2 SQIVND (reference sequence). CDR3 region: CASRGGVRSTLEQFF. The CDR3 coding sequence is TGTGCCAGCAGGGGGGGAGTTCGGTCAACTCTTGAGCAGTTCTTC.

The chain joins TRBV11-3 to TRBJ2-4, with TRBD2 matching 7 bases. Germline CDR1 SGHNT, CDR2 YENEEA. Trimming took 1 base from V and 7 from J; bases not matched to a gene: 13. This CDR3 comprises 17 residues. Here the CDR3 reads CASSLAGGSSVDNIQYF. CDR3 nucleotide sequence: TGTGCCAGCAGCTTAGCTGGCGGGAGCAGCGTAGACAACATTCAGTACTTC.

In the case of this clone: An end of the junction differs from the germline gene, which may be a read error. This chain connects TRBV27 to TRBJ2-3; D is uncertain. This CDR3 spans 13 amino acids. Germline loops: CDR1 MNHEY, CDR2 SMNVEV (reference sequence). The CDR3 here is CASSLPPADTQYF. CDR3 in DNA: TGTGCCAGCAGTTTACCTCCCGCAGACACGCAGTATTTT.

The chain joins TRBV6-1 to TRBJ1-2, with D tentatively TRBD1 (5 bases). V lost 1 base and J 6 bases, leaving 15 bases between the germline ends. The CDR3 loop spans 15 amino acids. Germline V lookup: CDR1 MNHNS, CDR2 SASEGT. The CDR3 sequence is CASSEGGVLRNGYTF. CDR3 nucleotides: TGTGCCAGCAGTGAAGGGGGGGTCCTAAGGAATGGCTACACCTTC.

This sequence joins TRBV5-1 and TRBJ1-2; 8 bases are shared with TRBD1. The ends lost 6 bases at V and 0 bases at J; junction bases unmatched: 7. There are 15 residues in the CDR3. Germline CDR1 and CDR2: SGHRS and YFSETQ. CDR3 residues: CASTNTGGANYGYTF. The CDR3 DNA follows: TGCGCCAGCACAAACACAGGGGGAGCTAACTATGGCTACACCTTC.

V and J are TRBV9 and TRBJ2-1; tentative D call: TRBD2 (5 bases). Germline V gene lookup returns CDR1 SGDLS and CDR2 YYNGEE. V was shortened by 3 bases and J by 0 bases, with 10 bases between the two germline ends. CDR3 length equals 15 residues. The CDR3: CASSAIGSSYNEQFF. The DNA for the CDR3 is TGTGCCAGCAGCGCTATTGGGAGCTCCTACAATGAGCAGTTCTTC.

The chain recombines TRBV4-2 with TRBJ2-1; TRBD1 agrees at 7 bases. Germline V gene lookup returns CDR1 LGHNA and CDR2 YNFKEQ. The CDR3 consists of 13 residues. The V and J ends lost 3 bases and 10 bases, in that order; junction bases with no gene match: 6. The CDR3 protein is CASSHPDREEQFF. The CDR3 DNA is TGTGCCAGCAGCCACCCCGACAGGGAAGAGCAGTTCTTC.

With respect to this clone: The same CDR3 arises from other DNA sequences in this sample as well. The V call is TRBV7-2, the J call TRBJ2-7; weak D call: TRBD2 (5 bases). Looked up from germline, CDR1 is SGHTA and CDR2 is FQGNSA. This CDR3 is 13 amino acids long. V lost 3 bases and J lost 3, with 9 bases in between. CDR3 sequence (DNA): TGTGCCAGCAGCTTTACCCGGGACTACGAGCAGTACTTC. Its translation is CASSFTRDYEQYF.